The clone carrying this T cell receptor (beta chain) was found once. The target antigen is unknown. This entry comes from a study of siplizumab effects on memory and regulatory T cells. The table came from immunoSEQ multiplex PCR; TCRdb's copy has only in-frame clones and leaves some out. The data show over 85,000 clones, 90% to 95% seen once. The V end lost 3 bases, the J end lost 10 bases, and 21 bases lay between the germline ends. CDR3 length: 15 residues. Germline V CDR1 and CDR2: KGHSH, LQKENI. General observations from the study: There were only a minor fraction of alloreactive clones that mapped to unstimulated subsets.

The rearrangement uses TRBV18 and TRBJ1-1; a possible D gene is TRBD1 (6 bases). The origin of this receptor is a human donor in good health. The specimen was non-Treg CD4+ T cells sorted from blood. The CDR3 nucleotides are TGTGCCAGCTCACCGGCGGGACACCGGCGGGGGGGAGCTTTCTTT. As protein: CASSPAGHRRGGAFF.